The source of this T cell receptor beta chain is a study of graft-versus-host responses after intestinal transplantation. V shed 3 bases and J shed 2 bases, with 5 bases lying between them. Germline CDR1 reads ENHRY; CDR2 reads SYGVKD. This CDR3 region has 12 residues. Profiling relied on immunoSEQ multiplex PCR, and the TCRdb table lists in-frame clones only, not all of them. Here the sample spans around 100,000 clones, around 94% being singletons. To note about this clone: Its antigen is still unknown.

This clonotype was sampled from a human donor who was the organ donor for an intestinal transplant. Sequenced material: unstimulated CD8+ T cells sorted from spleen or lymph node cells, taken before transplant. The V call is TRBV10-3, the J call TRBJ2-7; no clear D. The CDR3 region has the DNA TGTGCCATCAGTGACCACACCTACGAGCAGTACTTC. Protein product: CAISDHTYEQYF.